The 23 T cell receptor beta chains reported below all come from one sample, sequenced in a study of molecular identifiers for immune sequencing clone quantification. TCRdb reprocessed the PCR reads via MiXCR and lists one record per CDR3 protein. The repertoire holds under 650,000 distinct CDR3 sequences, with about 20% as singletons. The specimen sequenced was naive CD8+ T cells from blood, with Jurkat cell RNA spiked in. Subset specified: FACS-sorted CD8+CD4-CCR7+CD45RA+ naive T cells. The receptors originated from a human donor in good health. Some libraries in this study had Jurkat cell RNA spiked in.

This clonotype was detected many times. The chain joins TRBV12-3 or TRBV12-4 to TRBJ2-2; TRBD1 matches at 9 bases. V lost 3 bases, J lost 4 bases, and 3 bases stayed unmatched. This CDR3 is 15 amino acids long. CDR3 sequence: CASSFGQGITGELFF. For the CDR3, the DNA is TGTGCCAGCAGTTTCGGACAGGGGATCACCGGGGAGCTGTTTTTT.

The chain couples TRBV7-9 to TRBJ2-1, with a weak D call TRBD1 (5 bases). The CDR3 extends over 15 amino acids. Looked up from germline, CDR1 is SEHNR and CDR2 is FQNEAQ (reference sequence). V lost 5 bases and J lost 3, with 14 bases in between. CDR3 bases: TGTGCCAGCAGCCAGGGCCCTCAGGACTACAATGAGCAGTTCTTC. Its protein product is CASSQGPQDYNEQFF.

This clonotype came up many times. V gene TRBV5-6 combines with J gene TRBJ2-2; TRBD1 is a possible D gene (6 bases). V lost 3 bases, J lost 4 bases, and 19 bases lay in between. CDR3 length equals 17 residues. Germline CDR1 is SGHDT and CDR2 is YYEEEE. CDR3 nucleotides: TGTGCCAGCAGCTCTAAACAGGGCCACTTCAGCACCGGGGAGCTGTTTTTT. This sequence encodes CASSSKQGHFSTGELFF.

The V gene is TRBV15, the J gene TRBJ2-1; a weak D match, TRBD2 (6 bases). The CDR3 length is 13 residues. Looked up from germline, CDR1 is LNHNV and CDR2 is YYDKDF (reference sequence). Trimming removed 5 bases at V and 15 bases at J, with 20 bases between. The CDR3 DNA is TGTGCCACCAGCGCCGGAGGAGGGCGGACCTGGTTCTTC. Its translation is CATSAGGGRTWFF.

This clonotype was observed many times. The V and J genes are TRBV12-3 or TRBV12-4 and TRBJ1-1; D gene unclear. The CDR3 is made up of 15 amino acids. V lost 1 base to trimming and J lost 2 bases, with 11 bases between them. The CDR3 region is CASSLEVRLNTEAFF. The CDR3 bases are TGTGCCAGCAGTTTAGAGGTTCGGCTTAACACTGAAGCTTTCTTT.

The CDR3 reads CASSQDSVGWNTGELFF. The DNA of the CDR3 is TGCGCCAGCAGCCAAGATTCTGTGGGGTGGAACACCGGGGAGCTGTTTTTT. This sequence joins TRBV4-1 and TRBJ2-2; no reliable D call. Trimming stripped 0 bases from V and 1 base from J, with 12 bases between. Germline lookup yields CDR1 MGHRA and CDR2 YSYEKL. The CDR3 totals 17 residues.

Notes on this clonotype: One junction end does not reproduce the germline sequence, and a read error may be involved. V and J are TRBV19 and TRBJ2-7; D is possibly TRBD1 (6 bases). CDR1 and CDR2 from the germline V gene are LNHDA and SQIVND (reference sequence). The CDR3 is 13 residues long. The CDR3 coding sequence is TGTGTCAGTAGTCCGGGCAGGGGCAACGTGCAGTACTTC. Protein product: CVSSPGRGNVQYF.

The chain combines TRBV7-8 with TRBJ2-1; 9 bases are shared with TRBD1. This CDR3 contains 15 residues. Trimming took 5 bases from V and 4 from J; bases not matched to a gene: 6. The germline CDR1 and CDR2 sequences are SGHVS and FQNEAQ. This CDR3 reads CASSKRDRVYNEQFF. The DNA for the CDR3 is TGTGCCAGCAGCAAACGGGACAGGGTATACAATGAGCAGTTCTTC.

This clonotype was detected many times. The rearrangement joins TRBV27 to TRBJ2-3; D gene uncertain. Trimming removed 1 base at V and 2 bases at J, with 13 bases between. The CDR3 has 16 amino acids. The V gene's germline CDR1 is MNHEY and CDR2 SMNVEV (reference sequence). DNA for the CDR3: TGTGCCAGCAGTTTATTGGCAGGATCGAACACAGATACGCAGTATTTT. This sequence encodes CASSLLAGSNTDTQYF.

This chain uses TRBV4-1 with TRBJ2-5; TRBD2 is a possible D gene (6 bases). Germline V gene lookup returns CDR1 MGHRA and CDR2 YSYEKL. The V gene lost 4 bases and the J gene lost 7 bases, with 19 bases spanning the gap. This CDR3 comprises 15 residues. CDR3 region: CASSPSSGFTGTQYF. In DNA form, the CDR3 reads TGCGCCAGCAGCCCAAGTAGCGGCTTTACGGGGACCCAGTACTTC.

This clonotype was seen ten or more times. This chain uses TRBV15 with TRBJ2-4, with D possibly being TRBD2 (6 bases). The length of the CDR3 is 19 residues. The V end lost 0 bases, the J end lost 1 base, and 19 bases lay between the germline ends. Germline V gives CDR1 LNHNV, CDR2 YYDKDF (reference sequence). Here the CDR3 DNA reads TGTGCCACCAGCAGAGATGGTGGCGGGGAATGGGACGCCAAAAACATTCAGTACTTC. This sequence encodes CATSRDGGGEWDAKNIQYF.

To note about this clonotype: This may come from a read error, since a much larger clone is one base off. The chain employs TRBV9 and TRBJ2-5, with 10 nucleotides matching TRBD2. CDR3 size: 16 residues. Trimming cost V 3 bases and J 1 base; bases outside gene matches: 6. Germline CDR1 reads SGDLS; CDR2 reads YYNGEE. Here the CDR3 reads CASSGLAGVPQETQYF. As DNA, the CDR3 is TGTGCCAGCAGCGGCCTAGCGGGGGTCCCCCAAGAGACCCAGTACTTC.

The sample holds a few counts of this clonotype. The J gene is TRBJ2-2, the V gene TRBV7-8, with 9 bases aligning to TRBD2. Germline V lookup: CDR1 SGHVS, CDR2 FQNEAQ. The CDR3 spans 15 residues. V shed 7 bases and J 4 bases; nucleotides not matched to a gene: 7. In nucleotides, the CDR3 is TGTGCCAGCATCAAAGGGACTAGCTTCACCGGGGAGCTGTTTTTT. Translation: CASIKGTSFTGELFF.

This clonotype was seen a single time. One base away lies a much larger clone, so this may be a sequencing read error. The rearrangement joins TRBV27 to TRBJ1-1; D remains unclear. Germline CDR1 MNHEY, CDR2 SMNVEV (reference sequence). The CDR3 sequence is 15 residues long. Trimming pared 5 bases from V and 4 bases from J, leaving 17 bases between. The CDR3 sequence is CASSPRRGVGTEAFF. Here the CDR3 DNA reads TGTGCCAGCAGTCCCCGACGGGGAGTGGGCACTGAAGCTTTCTTT.

This clonotype occurred many times. V is TRBV5-4 and J is TRBJ1-1; D is unresolved. V dropped 4 bases and J dropped 5 bases, with 21 bases sitting between them. The V gene's germline CDR1 is SGHNT and CDR2 YYREEE (reference sequence). This CDR3 contains 16 residues. The CDR3 reads CASSPTMGLGRTEAFF. DNA for the CDR3: TGTGCCAGCAGCCCCACGATGGGCCTGGGGAGAACTGAAGCTTTCTTT.

This clonotype was counted at least ten times. This chain links TRBV5-5 with TRBJ2-7, with D perhaps matching TRBD1 (6 bases). Germline loops: CDR1 SGHKS, CDR2 YYEKEE (reference sequence). Trimming removed 2 bases at V and 4 bases at J, with 16 bases between. This CDR3 is 15 amino acids long. The CDR3 spells CASSFSPGRGYEQYF. The CDR3 nucleotides read TGTGCCAGCAGCTTTTCACCGGGCAGGGGTTACGAGCAGTACTTC.

This clonotype has a handful of counts. This sequence may be a read error, since a much larger clone differs from it by one base. The genes are TRBV6-6 and TRBJ2-7; D is perhaps TRBD2 (6 bases). Germline V CDR1 and CDR2: MNHNY, SVGAGI (reference sequence). There are 13 residues in the CDR3. With 6 bases removed from V and 6 bases from J, the gap between germline ends came to 15 bases. The CDR3 loop is CASSPLRGCEQYF. CDR3 nucleotides: TGTGCCAGCAGCCCCCTCCGGGGGTGCGAGCAGTACTTC.

This clonotype appeared many times. The V gene is TRBV27, the J gene TRBJ2-2; TRBD1 matches at 7 bases. V lost 5 bases, J lost 6 bases, and 3 bases stayed unmatched. CDR3 size: 13 residues. CDR1 and CDR2 (germline): MNHEY, SMNVEV (reference sequence). CDR3 nucleotide sequence: TGTGCCAGCAGTAGACAGGGTCCCGGGGAGCTGTTTTTT. Translated: CASSRQGPGELFF.

This clonotype was observed many times. This rearrangement joins TRBV7-2 to TRBJ2-7; 8 bases are shared with TRBD2. CDR3 length: 18 amino acids. Trimming cost V 4 bases and J 0 bases; bases outside gene matches: 14. CDR1 is SGHTA and CDR2 is FQGNSA in the germline V gene. This chain's CDR3 is CASSWTAQASGHSYEQYF. The CDR3 nucleotides are TGTGCCAGCAGCTGGACGGCCCAAGCTAGCGGGCACTCCTACGAGCAGTACTTC.

This rearrangement joins TRBV29-1 to TRBJ2-7, with TRBD2 matching over 13 bases. The CDR3 length is 16 residues. CDR1 and CDR2 (germline): SQVTM, ANQGSEA. Trimming removed 6 bases from V and 0 bases from J; junction bases left unmatched: 8. DNA of the CDR3: TGCAGCGTGCTCGGACTAGCGGGAGTCCCCTCCTACGAGCAGTACTTC. As protein: CSVLGLAGVPSYEQYF.

This clonotype was picked up many times. V and J are TRBV7-9 and TRBJ2-5; D gene ambiguous. Germline CDR1 and CDR2: SEHNR and FQNEAQ (reference sequence). V lost 10 bases and J lost 1, with 10 bases in between. The CDR3 spans 12 residues. This CDR3 is CATEFFQETQYF. CDR3 sequence (DNA): TGTGCCACCGAGTTCTTCCAAGAGACCCAGTACTTC.

The sample holds many counts of this clonotype. This sequence joins TRBV20-1 and TRBJ2-6, with a weak D call TRBD2 (5 bases). With 6 bases removed from V and 1 base from J, the gap between germline ends came to 10 bases. Per germline, CDR1 DFQATT and CDR2 SNEGSKA (reference sequence). The CDR3 runs 14 residues. The CDR3 loop is CSAPRGSGANVLTF. The CDR3 DNA reads as TGCAGTGCCCCACGAGGGTCTGGGGCCAACGTCCTGACTTTC.

Concerning this clonotype: Given a much more abundant clone one base away, this may be a read error. Because the CDR3 is missing its conserved closing phenylalanine or tryptophan, this is likely a read error. The chain couples TRBV4-1 to TRBJ2-7; TRBD2 is a possible D gene (7 bases). The CDR3 is 15 residues long. Germline V CDR1 and CDR2: MGHRA, YSYEKL. V lost 2 bases and J lost 3, with 14 bases in between. CDR3 residues: CASSQFLRGLYEQYS. The DNA of the CDR3 is TGCGCCAGCAGCCAATTTCTGCGGGGGCTCTACGAGCAGTACTCC.